This is a list of T cell receptor beta chains from one sample in a study of identical twins. TCRdb independently ran MiXCR on the 5' RACE reads; one entry per CDR3 protein. Among approximately 230,000 distinct CDR3 sequences, roughly an eighth were seen once, and the ten largest hold 7% to 9.5%. The sample taken for sequencing was memory (CD45RO+) T cells sorted from blood. These receptors originate from a woman aged 18 to 35 in good health. The CDR3 runs from the conserved cysteine through the conserved F or W. Each record gives: J gene, V gene, clone size, D gene, CDR3 protein, CDR3 DNA. D genes are given only for firm matches. Size is stated for part of the rows, as once, few or many counts, or as a class when the clone is expanded.

j_call: TRBJ2-1; v_call: TRBV7-2; clone_size: few; d_call: NA; cdr3_aa: CASSRTSSDFRVEQFF; cdr3_nt: TGTGCCAGCAGCCGAACGTCGAGCGACTTCCGGGTTGAGCAGTTCTTC
j_call: TRBJ2-1; v_call: TRBV12-3/TRBV12-4; clone_size: NA; d_call: TRBD2; cdr3_aa: CASSRRTSGVNNEQFF; cdr3_nt: TGTGCCAGCAGTCGGAGAACTAGCGGAGTTAACAATGAGCAGTTCTTC
j_call: TRBJ2-7; v_call: TRBV11-3; clone_size: NA; d_call: TRBD1; cdr3_aa: CASSSDRLTYEQYF; cdr3_nt: TGTGCCAGCAGTTCGGACAGGTTGACCTACGAGCAGTACTTC
j_call: TRBJ1-2; v_call: TRBV27; clone_size: NA; d_call: NA; cdr3_aa: CASSSRVSAAWGGYTF; cdr3_nt: TGTGCCAGCAGTTCGAGGGTTTCGGCGGCATGGGGAGGCTACACCTTC
j_call: TRBJ2-4; v_call: TRBV11-1; clone_size: NA; d_call: NA; cdr3_aa: CASSLGANIQYF; cdr3_nt: TGTGCCAGCAGCTTAGGGGCGAACATTCAGTACTTC
j_call: TRBJ2-5; v_call: TRBV5-5; clone_size: NA; d_call: NA; cdr3_aa: CASRRAVTQETQYF; cdr3_nt: TGTGCCAGCAGACGGGCAGTTACACAAGAGACCCAGTACTTC
j_call: TRBJ1-3; v_call: TRBV20-1; clone_size: NA; d_call: NA; cdr3_aa: CSALGGGANTIYF; cdr3_nt: TGCAGTGCGCTGGGAGGGGGAGCGAACACCATATATTTT
j_call: TRBJ2-7; v_call: TRBV2; clone_size: few; d_call: NA; cdr3_aa: CASSDGPEQYF; cdr3_nt: TGTGCCAGCAGTGATGGCCCCGAGCAGTACTTC
j_call: TRBJ1-1; v_call: TRBV10-3; clone_size: NA; d_call: NA; cdr3_aa: CAISEPHSSLEAFF; cdr3_nt: TGTGCCATCAGTGAGCCGCACAGTTCTTTGGAAGCTTTCTTT
j_call: TRBJ2-1; v_call: TRBV10-1; clone_size: NA; d_call: NA; cdr3_aa: CASSQGWNNEQFF; cdr3_nt: TGCGCCAGCAGCCAGGGTTGGAACAATGAGCAGTTCTTC
j_call: TRBJ2-5; v_call: TRBV5-4; clone_size: NA; d_call: TRBD2; cdr3_aa: CASSLVLAGQETQYF; cdr3_nt: TGTGCCAGCAGCTTGGTACTAGCGGGACAAGAGACCCAGTACTTC
j_call: TRBJ1-1; v_call: TRBV18; clone_size: NA; d_call: NA; cdr3_aa: CASSPRRGEEAFF; cdr3_nt: TGTGCCAGCTCACCACGGAGGGGGGAGGAGGCTTTCTTT
j_call: TRBJ2-1; v_call: TRBV7-9; clone_size: NA; d_call: NA; cdr3_aa: CASSTPLLLAFKNEQFF; cdr3_nt: TGTGCCAGCAGCACCCCCCTGCTACTAGCTTTTAAGAATGAGCAGTTCTTC
j_call: TRBJ2-3; v_call: TRBV15; clone_size: few; d_call: TRBD2; cdr3_aa: CATSRARLAGGHTDTQYF; cdr3_nt: TGTGCCACCAGCAGAGCCCGACTAGCGGGAGGCCACACAGATACGCAGTATTTT
j_call: TRBJ1-1; v_call: TRBV6-5; clone_size: NA; d_call: NA; cdr3_aa: CASSYNRENTEAFF; cdr3_nt: TGTGCCAGCAGCTACAATCGCGAGAACACTGAAGCTTTCTTT
j_call: TRBJ2-2; v_call: TRBV29-1; clone_size: NA; d_call: NA; cdr3_aa: CSVVGRTNTGELFF; cdr3_nt: TGCAGCGTTGTGGGGCGCACGAACACCGGGGAGCTGTTTTTT
j_call: TRBJ1-5; v_call: TRBV24-1; clone_size: many; d_call: NA; cdr3_aa: CATSGERPQHF; cdr3_nt: TGTGCCACCAGTGGAGAGAGGCCCCAGCATTTT
j_call: TRBJ2-5; v_call: TRBV20-1; clone_size: NA; d_call: TRBD2; cdr3_aa: CSGGETSGRKETQYF; cdr3_nt: TGCAGTGGGGGGGAAACTAGCGGGAGAAAAGAGACCCAGTACTTC
j_call: TRBJ2-7; v_call: TRBV12-3/TRBV12-4; clone_size: many; d_call: NA; cdr3_aa: CASGSTGPYYEQYF; cdr3_nt: TGTGCCAGCGGGTCTACGGGACCGTACTACGAGCAGTACTTC
j_call: TRBJ2-3; v_call: TRBV20-1; clone_size: NA; d_call: TRBD2; cdr3_aa: CSAPSGSPTDTQYF; cdr3_nt: TGCAGTGCTCCGAGCGGGAGCCCCACAGATACGCAGTATTTT
j_call: TRBJ2-7; v_call: TRBV6-2/TRBV6-3; clone_size: many; d_call: NA; cdr3_aa: CASSYMSSGADYEQYF; cdr3_nt: TGTGCCAGCAGTTACATGTCCTCGGGAGCTGACTACGAGCAGTACTTC
j_call: TRBJ2-1; v_call: TRBV4-3; clone_size: many; d_call: TRBD2; cdr3_aa: CASSQRGLAGDYNEQFF; cdr3_nt: TGCGCCAGCAGCCAACGAGGACTAGCGGGAGACTACAATGAGCAGTTCTTC
j_call: TRBJ2-6; v_call: TRBV3-1; clone_size: NA; d_call: TRBD1; cdr3_aa: CASSLITGGGWSGANVLTF; cdr3_nt: TGTGCCAGCAGCCTGATCACAGGGGGCGGATGGTCTGGGGCCAACGTCCTGACTTTC
j_call: TRBJ1-5; v_call: TRBV28; clone_size: few; d_call: NA; cdr3_aa: CASSLKVGYQPQHF; cdr3_nt: TGTGCCAGCAGTTTAAAGGTCGGCTATCAGCCCCAGCATTTT
j_call: TRBJ1-5; v_call: TRBV5-1; clone_size: NA; d_call: NA; cdr3_aa: CASSKDPNNQPQHF; cdr3_nt: TGCGCCAGCAGCAAAGACCCCAACAATCAGCCCCAGCATTTT
j_call: TRBJ1-1; v_call: TRBV7-9; clone_size: few; d_call: TRBD1; cdr3_aa: CASSPDRGRFGNTEAFF; cdr3_nt: TGTGCCAGCAGCCCCGACAGGGGTCGGTTCGGGAACACTGAAGCTTTCTTT
j_call: TRBJ1-1; v_call: TRBV4-3; clone_size: NA; d_call: TRBD1; cdr3_aa: CASSQLNQGAVEAFF; cdr3_nt: TGCGCCAGCAGCCAGCTCAACCAGGGGGCGGTTGAAGCTTTCTTT
j_call: TRBJ2-1; v_call: TRBV5-6; clone_size: few; d_call: TRBD2; cdr3_aa: CASSPRGGSTYNEQFF; cdr3_nt: TGTGCCAGCAGCCCACGGGGGGGATCTACCTACAATGAGCAGTTCTTC
j_call: TRBJ2-6; v_call: TRBV9; clone_size: few; d_call: NA; cdr3_aa: CASSVRGSGANVLTF; cdr3_nt: TGTGCCAGCAGCGTAAGGGGATCTGGGGCCAACGTCCTGACTTTC
j_call: TRBJ1-1; v_call: TRBV12-3/TRBV12-4; clone_size: few; d_call: NA; cdr3_aa: CASSWDNLGPEAFF; cdr3_nt: TGTGCCAGCAGTTGGGACAATCTCGGCCCTGAAGCTTTCTTT
j_call: TRBJ2-7; v_call: TRBV5-1; clone_size: NA; d_call: NA; cdr3_aa: CASSSGSGNEQYF; cdr3_nt: TGCGCCAGCAGCTCGGGGTCGGGTAACGAGCAGTACTTC
j_call: TRBJ1-1; v_call: TRBV20-1; clone_size: few; d_call: NA; cdr3_aa: CSVGLSTTEAFF; cdr3_nt: TGCAGTGTCGGGCTTTCTACTACTGAAGCTTTCTTT
j_call: TRBJ1-1; v_call: TRBV7-8; clone_size: NA; d_call: NA; cdr3_aa: CASSLNQGNTEAFF; cdr3_nt: TGTGCCAGCAGTTTGAATCAGGGAAACACTGAAGCTTTCTTT
j_call: TRBJ2-2; v_call: TRBV30; clone_size: NA; d_call: NA; cdr3_aa: CAWSVLSTGELFF; cdr3_nt: TGTGCCTGGAGTGTCCTGAGTACCGGGGAGCTGTTTTTT
j_call: TRBJ1-2; v_call: TRBV10-3; clone_size: few; d_call: NA; cdr3_aa: CAISERGGDYGYTF; cdr3_nt: TGTGCCATCAGTGAGCGTGGAGGGGACTATGGCTACACCTTC
j_call: TRBJ2-3; v_call: TRBV5-6; clone_size: few; d_call: NA; cdr3_aa: CASSFVKGGLADTQYF; cdr3_nt: TGTGCCAGCAGCTTCGTTAAAGGGGGGCTGGCAGATACGCAGTATTTT
j_call: TRBJ2-1; v_call: TRBV12-3/TRBV12-4; clone_size: few; d_call: NA; cdr3_aa: CASRSDYLDYNEQFF; cdr3_nt: TGTGCCAGCAGGTCCGACTACCTGGACTACAATGAGCAGTTCTTC
j_call: TRBJ1-3; v_call: TRBV6-5; clone_size: medium-sized; d_call: NA; cdr3_aa: CASSSDVGNTIYF; cdr3_nt: TGTGCCAGCAGTTCGGACGTCGGAAACACCATATATTTT
j_call: TRBJ1-2; v_call: TRBV12-3/TRBV12-4; clone_size: many; d_call: NA; cdr3_aa: CASRKDSHVGGYTF; cdr3_nt: TGTGCCAGCAGAAAGGACAGCCACGTCGGTGGCTACACCTTC
j_call: TRBJ2-4; v_call: TRBV12-3/TRBV12-4; clone_size: few; d_call: NA; cdr3_aa: CASSPLTIQYF; cdr3_nt: TGTGCCAGCAGCCCGCTGACCATTCAGTACTTC
j_call: TRBJ2-3; v_call: TRBV20-1; clone_size: few; d_call: NA; cdr3_aa: CSATGGTDTQYF; cdr3_nt: TGCAGTGCTACGGGCGGCACAGATACGCAGTATTTT
j_call: TRBJ1-1; v_call: TRBV7-9; clone_size: many; d_call: NA; cdr3_aa: CASSYGGRNSGTEAFF; cdr3_nt: TGTGCCAGCAGCTATGGGGGCAGGAACTCTGGGACTGAAGCTTTCTTT
j_call: TRBJ2-2; v_call: TRBV6-5; clone_size: NA; d_call: TRBD2; cdr3_aa: CASSYWDAGGPGELFF; cdr3_nt: TGTGCCAGCAGTTACTGGGACGCGGGGGGGCCCGGGGAGCTGTTTTTT
j_call: TRBJ2-6; v_call: TRBV5-1; clone_size: NA; d_call: NA; cdr3_aa: CASSLGQTNSGANVLTF; cdr3_nt: TGCGCCAGCAGCTTGGGCCAGACTAACTCTGGGGCCAACGTCCTGACTTTC
j_call: TRBJ1-6; v_call: TRBV2; clone_size: few; d_call: TRBD1; cdr3_aa: CAQARGQTNSPLHF; cdr3_nt: TGTGCCCAAGCCAGGGGGCAAACTAATTCACCCCTCCACTTT
j_call: TRBJ2-3; v_call: TRBV6-2/TRBV6-3; clone_size: few; d_call: NA; cdr3_aa: CASSYYSGPQDTQYF; cdr3_nt: TGTGCCAGCAGTTATTACTCGGGGCCCCAGGATACGCAGTATTTT
j_call: TRBJ2-7; v_call: TRBV20-1; clone_size: NA; d_call: TRBD2; cdr3_aa: CSANFPGGVEQYF; cdr3_nt: TGCAGTGCTAATTTTCCGGGAGGGGTCGAGCAGTACTTC
j_call: TRBJ1-1; v_call: TRBV29-1; clone_size: NA; d_call: TRBD1; cdr3_aa: CSVAGTGGKNTEAFF; cdr3_nt: TGCAGCGTTGCCGGGACAGGGGGCAAGAACACTGAAGCTTTCTTT
j_call: TRBJ1-6; v_call: TRBV20-1; clone_size: NA; d_call: NA; cdr3_aa: CSAVPQRPGSPPLHF; cdr3_nt: TGCAGTGCCGTCCCTCAAAGGCCTGGCTCTCCACCCCTCCACTTT
j_call: TRBJ2-7; v_call: TRBV2; clone_size: NA; d_call: NA; cdr3_aa: CASRRDRLSYEQYF; cdr3_nt: TGTGCCAGCAGGCGGGACCGGTTATCCTACGAGCAGTACTTC
j_call: TRBJ2-3; v_call: TRBV9; clone_size: few; d_call: NA; cdr3_aa: CASSARQLGTDTQYF; cdr3_nt: TGTGCCAGCAGCGCACGGCAGCTCGGAACAGATACGCAGTATTTT
j_call: TRBJ2-3; v_call: TRBV6-4; clone_size: few; d_call: NA; cdr3_aa: CASSDSTGGSTDTQYF; cdr3_nt: TGTGCCAGCAGTGACTCTACCGGGGGAAGCACAGATACGCAGTATTTT
j_call: TRBJ2-7; v_call: TRBV5-5; clone_size: few; d_call: TRBD1; cdr3_aa: CASRRTGTGASYEQYF; cdr3_nt: TGTGCCAGCAGGAGAACCGGGACAGGGGCCTCCTACGAGCAGTACTTC
j_call: TRBJ2-7; v_call: TRBV6-5; clone_size: NA; d_call: NA; cdr3_aa: CASSYSVRSSYEQYF; cdr3_nt: TGTGCCAGCAGTTACTCGGTGAGAAGCTCCTACGAGCAGTACTTC
j_call: TRBJ1-1; v_call: TRBV6-2/TRBV6-3; clone_size: NA; d_call: NA; cdr3_aa: CASRIRGSTEAFF; cdr3_nt: TGTGCCAGCAGGATTAGGGGGAGCACTGAAGCTTTCTTT
j_call: TRBJ2-1; v_call: TRBV3-1; clone_size: few; d_call: NA; cdr3_aa: CASSQVLFNEQFF; cdr3_nt: TGTGCCAGCAGCCAAGTTCTCTTCAATGAGCAGTTCTTC
j_call: TRBJ2-7; v_call: TRBV4-2; clone_size: few; d_call: NA; cdr3_aa: CASSQGQSGGEQYF; cdr3_nt: TGTGCCAGCAGCCAGGGACAGTCGGGAGGAGAGCAGTACTTC
j_call: TRBJ2-1; v_call: TRBV30; clone_size: NA; d_call: TRBD2; cdr3_aa: CAWSVQLAGENEQFF; cdr3_nt: TGTGCCTGGAGTGTACAACTAGCGGGAGAGAATGAGCAGTTCTTC
j_call: TRBJ2-2; v_call: TRBV20-1; clone_size: many; d_call: NA; cdr3_aa: CSARAAIENTGELFF; cdr3_nt: TGCAGTGCTAGAGCGGCGATTGAGAACACCGGGGAGCTGTTTTTT
j_call: TRBJ1-2; v_call: TRBV18; clone_size: few; d_call: TRBD1; cdr3_aa: CASSPLQTGASDGYTF; cdr3_nt: TGTGCCAGCTCCCCGCTCCAGACAGGGGCCTCCGATGGCTACACCTTC